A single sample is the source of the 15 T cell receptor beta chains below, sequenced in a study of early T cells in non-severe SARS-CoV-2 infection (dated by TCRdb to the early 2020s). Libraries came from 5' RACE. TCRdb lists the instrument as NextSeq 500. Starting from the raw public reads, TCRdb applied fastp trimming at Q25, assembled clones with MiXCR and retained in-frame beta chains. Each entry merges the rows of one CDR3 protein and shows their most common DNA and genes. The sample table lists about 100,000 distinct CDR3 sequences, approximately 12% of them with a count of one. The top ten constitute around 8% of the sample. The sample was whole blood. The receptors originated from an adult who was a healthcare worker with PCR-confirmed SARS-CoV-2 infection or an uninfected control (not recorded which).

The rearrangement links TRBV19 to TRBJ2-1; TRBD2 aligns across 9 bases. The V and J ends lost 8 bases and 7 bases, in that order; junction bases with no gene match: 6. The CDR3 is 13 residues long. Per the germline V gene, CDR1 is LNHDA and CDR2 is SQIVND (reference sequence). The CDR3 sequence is CASGREGWNEQFF. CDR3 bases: TGTGCCAGTGGGCGGGAGGGCTGGAATGAGCAGTTCTTC.

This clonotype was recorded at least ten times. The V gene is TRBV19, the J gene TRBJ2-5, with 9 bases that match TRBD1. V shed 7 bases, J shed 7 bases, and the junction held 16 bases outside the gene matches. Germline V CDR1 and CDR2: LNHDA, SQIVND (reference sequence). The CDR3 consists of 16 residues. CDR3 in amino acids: CASTEAFRTGAGTQYF. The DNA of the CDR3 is TGTGCCAGTACCGAAGCGTTCCGGACAGGGGCAGGGACCCAGTACTTC.

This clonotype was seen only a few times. The CDR3 is CASFRVFHEQYF. In DNA, the CDR3 is TGTGCCAGCTTTAGGGTATTCCACGAGCAGTACTTC. The genes are TRBV28 and TRBJ2-7; D uncertain. The CDR3 runs to 12 residues. Germline CDR1 is MDHEN and CDR2 is SYDVKM. Trimming stripped 8 bases from V and 5 bases from J, with 13 bases between.

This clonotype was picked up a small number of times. As DNA, the CDR3 is TGTGCCAGCTCACCCGGGGTGTCTTTGGACAATGAGCAGTTCTTC. Its translation: CASSPGVSLDNEQFF. The chain combines TRBV18 with TRBJ2-1; a possible D gene is TRBD2 (5 bases). This CDR3 spans 15 amino acids. Per germline, CDR1 KGHSH and CDR2 LQKENI. With 3 bases removed from V and 5 bases from J, the gap between germline ends came to 14 bases.

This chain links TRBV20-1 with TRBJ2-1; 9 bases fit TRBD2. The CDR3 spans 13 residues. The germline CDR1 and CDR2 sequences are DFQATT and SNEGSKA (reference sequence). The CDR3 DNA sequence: TGCAGCCAAAGGACTAGCGATTACAATGAGCAGTTCTTC. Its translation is CSQRTSDYNEQFF.

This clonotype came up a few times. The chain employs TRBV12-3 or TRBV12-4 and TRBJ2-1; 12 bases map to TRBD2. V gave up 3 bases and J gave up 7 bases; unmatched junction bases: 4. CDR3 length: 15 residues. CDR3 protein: CASSLFTSGGNEQFF. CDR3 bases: TGTGCCAGCAGTTTGTTTACTAGCGGGGGGAATGAGCAGTTCTTC.

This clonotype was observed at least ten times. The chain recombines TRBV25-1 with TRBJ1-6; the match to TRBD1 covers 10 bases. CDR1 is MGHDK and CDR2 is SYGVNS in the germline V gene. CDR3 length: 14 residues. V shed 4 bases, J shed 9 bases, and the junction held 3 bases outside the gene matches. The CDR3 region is CASSVRTGGSPLHF. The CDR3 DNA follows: TGTGCCAGCAGTGTTCGGACAGGGGGTTCACCCCTCCACTTT.

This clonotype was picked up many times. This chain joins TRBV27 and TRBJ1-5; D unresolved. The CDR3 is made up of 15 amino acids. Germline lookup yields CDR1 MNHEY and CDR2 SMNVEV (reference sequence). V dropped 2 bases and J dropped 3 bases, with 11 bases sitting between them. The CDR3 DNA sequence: TGTGCCAGCAGTTTAGTTGGAGGCCTCAATCAGCCCCAGCATTTT. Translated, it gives CASSLVGGLNQPQHF.

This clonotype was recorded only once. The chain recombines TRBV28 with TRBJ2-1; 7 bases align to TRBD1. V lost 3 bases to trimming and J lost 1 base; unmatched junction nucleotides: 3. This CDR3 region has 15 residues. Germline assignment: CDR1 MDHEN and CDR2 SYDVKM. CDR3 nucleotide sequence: TGTGCCAGCAGTTTGGGACAGAAATCCTACAATGAGCAGTTCTTC. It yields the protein CASSLGQKSYNEQFF.

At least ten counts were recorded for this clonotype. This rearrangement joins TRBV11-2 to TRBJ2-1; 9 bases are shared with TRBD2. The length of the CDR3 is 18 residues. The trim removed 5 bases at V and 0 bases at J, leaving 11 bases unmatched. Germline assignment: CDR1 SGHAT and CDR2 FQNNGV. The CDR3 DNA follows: TGTGCCAGCAGCCCGGGGGGTAGCGGGAGTCGCTCCTACAATGAGCAGTTCTTC. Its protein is CASSPGGSGSRSYNEQFF.

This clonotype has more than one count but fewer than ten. DNA for the CDR3: TGTGCCAGCACCACTAACCCGGGAGAGACCCAGTACTTC. It encodes CASTTNPGETQYF. The chain employs TRBV12-3 or TRBV12-4 and TRBJ2-5; D uncertain. The CDR3 spans 13 residues. V was pared by 7 bases and J by 4 bases, with 13 bases between.

CDR3 in DNA: TGTGCCAGCAGTTACTCGACGGGAGAAACTAATGAAAAACTGTTTTTT. This codes for CASSYSTGETNEKLFF. This chain joins TRBV6-2 or TRBV6-3 and TRBJ1-4; D remains unclear. This CDR3 is 16 amino acids long. Germline-derived CDR1 and CDR2 are MNHEY and SVGEGT. The germline V and J ends were trimmed by 0 bases and 1 base, with 9 bases remaining between them.

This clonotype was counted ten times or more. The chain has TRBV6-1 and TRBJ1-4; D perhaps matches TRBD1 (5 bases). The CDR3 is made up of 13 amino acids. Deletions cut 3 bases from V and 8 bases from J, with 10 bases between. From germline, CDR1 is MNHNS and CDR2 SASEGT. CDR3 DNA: TGTGCCAGCAGTGAGGGTAACAGGGAAAAACTGTTTTTT. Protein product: CASSEGNREKLFF.

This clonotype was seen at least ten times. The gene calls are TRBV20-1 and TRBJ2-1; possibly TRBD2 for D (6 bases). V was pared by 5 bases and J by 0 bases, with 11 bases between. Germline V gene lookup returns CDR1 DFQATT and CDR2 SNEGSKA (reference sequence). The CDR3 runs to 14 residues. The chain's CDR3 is CSALKDYSYNEQFF. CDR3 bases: TGCAGTGCTCTTAAGGACTACTCCTACAATGAGCAGTTCTTC.

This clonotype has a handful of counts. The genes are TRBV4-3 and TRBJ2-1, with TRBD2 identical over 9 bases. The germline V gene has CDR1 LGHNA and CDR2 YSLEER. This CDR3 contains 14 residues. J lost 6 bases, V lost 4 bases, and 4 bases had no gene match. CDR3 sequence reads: CASSRRLAANEQFF. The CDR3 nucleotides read TGCGCCAGCAGCCGCAGACTAGCGGCCAATGAGCAGTTCTTC.